This entry lists 12 T cell receptor beta chains sequenced from one sample in a study of cytomegalovirus exposure and HLA in healthy donors. The study ran its PCR with 60 Vbeta and 13 Jbeta primers. Sequencing used immunoSEQ multiplex PCR; TCRdb keeps in-frame clones, though not all of them. Of some 150,000 clones detected, roughly 70% appear once; the ten largest clones hold over 6%. Sequencing was performed on PBMCs. These TCRs come from a man under 40 in good health and CMV-seronegative.

The rearrangement links TRBV18 to TRBJ1-2, with D uncertain. Trimming pared 3 bases from V and 6 bases from J, leaving 14 bases between. Germline CDR1 KGHSH, CDR2 LQKENI. The CDR3 sequence is 14 residues long. CDR3 loop: CASSPTAGKDGYTF. The CDR3 DNA reads as TGTGCCAGCTCACCCACCGCAGGAAAGGATGGCTACACCTTC.

This clone was seen only once. This sequence joins TRBV6-6 and TRBJ2-1; 8 bases are shared with TRBD2. CDR3 length: 12 amino acids. V dropped 0 bases and J dropped 12; count of bases not matched to a gene: 1. CDR1 MNHNY and CDR2 SVGAGI come from the germline V gene (reference sequence). The chain's CDR3 is CASSYSSGGQFF. The CDR3 bases are TGTGCCAGCAGTTACTCCAGCGGGGGGCAGTTCTTC.

Points on this clone: Other DNA variants within this sample encode the same CDR3. This sequence joins TRBV9 and TRBJ2-1; the D gene is possibly TRBD2 (5 bases). Germline CDR1 SGDLS, CDR2 YYNGEE. V lost 1 base, J lost 1 base, and 6 bases lay in between. The CDR3 has 14 amino acids. The CDR3 reads CASSVSGSYNEQFF. As DNA, the CDR3 is TGTGCCAGCAGCGTAAGCGGTTCCTACAATGAGCAGTTCTTC. The full variable domain, with the rest looked up from reference TRBV9 and TRBJ2-1, is DSGVTQTPKHLITATGQRVTLRCSPRSGDLSVYWYQQSLDQGLQFLIQYYNGEERAKGNILERFSAQQFPDLHSELNLSSLELGDSALYFCASSVSGSYNEQFFGPGTRLTVL.

CDR3 sequence: CASSLRLAGGPEDTQYF. CDR3 DNA: TGTGCCAGCAGCTTGAGGCTAGCGGGGGGGCCGGAAGATACGCAGTATTTT. The rearrangement uses TRBV5-4 and TRBJ2-3, with 12 positions matching TRBD2. Per germline, CDR1 SGHNT and CDR2 YYREEE (reference sequence). The V and J ends lost 1 base and 5 bases, in that order; junction bases with no gene match: 8. This CDR3 has 17 residues.

This clone appeared a single time. The chain recombines TRBV19 with TRBJ1-2, with D unresolved. Trimming took 6 bases from V and 6 from J, leaving 20 bases between them. The CDR3 is 15 amino acids. Germline CDR1 LNHDA, CDR2 SQIVND (reference sequence). The CDR3 coding sequence is TGTGCCAGTAGCCCTAACCGCGGTCCTATCCATGGCTACACCTTC. Encoded protein: CASSPNRGPIHGYTF.

This chain connects TRBV5-1 to TRBJ2-5, with 11 bases matching TRBD1. The J call may not be correct, given that the DNA end is closer to TRBJ2-7. This CDR3 is 18 amino acids long. Germline V lookup: CDR1 SGHRS, CDR2 YFSETQ. CDR3 loop: CASSLNHGTGGASYEQYF. CDR3 sequence (DNA): TGCGCCAGCAGCTTGAACCACGGGACAGGGGGGGCGTCCTACGAGCAGTACTTC.

The sample holds a few counts of this clone. V and J are TRBV19 and TRBJ1-2; no clear D gene. This CDR3 is built from 15 residues. V lost 6 bases and J lost 3, with 17 bases in between. Germline values: CDR1 LNHDA, CDR2 SQIVND (reference sequence). The CDR3 region has the DNA TGTGCCAGTAGCTCATGGGCACAGCCTTACTATGGCTACACCTTC. Translated, it gives CASSSWAQPYYGYTF.

V is TRBV27 and J is TRBJ2-7; D call uncertain. CDR3 length: 12 amino acids. Trimming removed 3 bases from V and 3 bases from J, with 6 bases in between. The germline V gene has CDR1 MNHEY and CDR2 SMNVEV (reference sequence). The CDR3 DNA reads as TGTGCCAGCAGTTTCAACAGCTACGAGCAGTACTTC. Translating gives CASSFNSYEQYF.

This clone was counted only a few times. The CDR3 loop reads CSAPSSGNTIYF. CDR3 coding DNA: TGCAGCGCCCCGAGCTCTGGAAACACCATATATTTT. V usage is TRBV29-1 and J usage is TRBJ1-3; D not certain. The V gene's germline CDR1 is SQVTM and CDR2 ANQGSEA. The germline V and J ends were trimmed by 7 bases and 0 bases, with 7 bases remaining between them. This CDR3 has 12 residues. Full variable domain (rest looked up from reference TRBV29-1 and TRBJ1-3): SAVISQKPSRDICQRGTSLTIQCQVDSQVTMMFWYRQQPGQSLTLIATANQGSEATYESGFVIDKFPISRPNLTFSTLTVSNMSPEDSSIYLCSAPSSGNTIYFGEGSWLTVV.

This clone was found once. This rearrangement joins TRBV28 to TRBJ2-3; a possible D gene is TRBD1 (7 bases). Germline CDR1 MDHEN, CDR2 SYDVKM. The CDR3 is 15 amino acids. V lost 2 bases, J lost 3 bases, and 12 bases lay in between. The chain's CDR3 is CASSLVQGGTDTQYF. CDR3 DNA: TGTGCCAGCAGTTTAGTCCAGGGGGGTACAGATACGCAGTATTTT.

The rearrangement links TRBV4-2 to TRBJ2-3; TRBD2 might be the D (5 bases). V was cut by 1 base and J by 2 bases, with 16 bases left in between. CDR3 length equals 17 residues. Germline CDR1 is LGHNA and CDR2 is YNFKEQ. Here the CDR3 DNA reads TGTGCCAGCAGCCAAGGGGCTCCGGGAACGATCACAGATACGCAGTATTTT. Amino acid sequence: CASSQGAPGTITDTQYF.

V and J are TRBV6-1 and TRBJ2-7; no definite D call. Germline V gives CDR1 MNHNS, CDR2 SASEGT. This CDR3 has 13 amino acids. V was pared by 1 base and J by 2 bases, with 6 bases between. CDR3 region: CASSEVLTYEQYF. Written as DNA, the CDR3 is TGTGCCAGCAGTGAAGTTCTTACCTACGAGCAGTACTTC.